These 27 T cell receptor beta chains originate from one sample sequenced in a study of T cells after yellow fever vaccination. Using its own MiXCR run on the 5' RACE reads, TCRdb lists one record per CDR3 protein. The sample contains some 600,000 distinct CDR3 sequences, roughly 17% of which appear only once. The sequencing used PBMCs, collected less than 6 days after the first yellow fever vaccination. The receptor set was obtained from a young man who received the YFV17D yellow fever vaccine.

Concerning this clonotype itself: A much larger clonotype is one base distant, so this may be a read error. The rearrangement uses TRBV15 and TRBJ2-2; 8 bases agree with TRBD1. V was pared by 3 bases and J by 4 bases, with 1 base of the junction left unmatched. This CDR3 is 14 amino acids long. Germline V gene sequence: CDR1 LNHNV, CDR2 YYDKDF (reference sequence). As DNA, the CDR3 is TGTGCCACCAGCAGGGACAGGGCCACCGGGGAGCTGTTTTTT. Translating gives CATSRDRATGELFF.

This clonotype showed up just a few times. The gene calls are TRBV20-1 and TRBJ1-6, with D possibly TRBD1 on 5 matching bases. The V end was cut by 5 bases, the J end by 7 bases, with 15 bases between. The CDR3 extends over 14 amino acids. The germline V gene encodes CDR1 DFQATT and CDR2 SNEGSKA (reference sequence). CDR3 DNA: TGCAGTGCTCACTACGACAGACGCAATTCACCCCTCCACTTT. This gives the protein CSAHYDRRNSPLHF.

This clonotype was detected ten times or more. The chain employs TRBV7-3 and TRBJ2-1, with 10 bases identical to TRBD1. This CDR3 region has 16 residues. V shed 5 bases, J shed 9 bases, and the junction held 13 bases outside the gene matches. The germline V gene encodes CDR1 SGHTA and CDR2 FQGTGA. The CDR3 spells CASSPLGDRGRGEQFF. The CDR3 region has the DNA TGTGCCAGCAGCCCCTTAGGTGACAGGGGGCGAGGTGAGCAGTTCTTC.

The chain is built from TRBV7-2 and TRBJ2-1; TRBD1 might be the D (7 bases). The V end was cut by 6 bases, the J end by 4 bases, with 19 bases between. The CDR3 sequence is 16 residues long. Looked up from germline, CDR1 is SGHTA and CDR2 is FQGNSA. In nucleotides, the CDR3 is TGTGCCAGCAGATCCCGGCAGGGGGGCCAATACAATGAGCAGTTCTTC. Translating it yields CASRSRQGGQYNEQFF. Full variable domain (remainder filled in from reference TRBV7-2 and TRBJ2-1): GAGVSQSPSNKVTEKGKDVELRCDPISGHTALYWYRQSLGQGLEFLIYFQGNSAPDKSGLPSDRFSAERTGGSVSTLTIQRTQQEDSAVYLCASRSRQGGQYNEQFFGPGTRLTVL.

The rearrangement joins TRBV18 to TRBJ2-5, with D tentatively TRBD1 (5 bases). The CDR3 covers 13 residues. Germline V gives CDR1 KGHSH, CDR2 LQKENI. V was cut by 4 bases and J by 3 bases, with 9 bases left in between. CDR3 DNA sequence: TGTGCCAGCTCACGATCGACAGAAGAGACCCAGTACTTC. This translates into CASSRSTEETQYF.

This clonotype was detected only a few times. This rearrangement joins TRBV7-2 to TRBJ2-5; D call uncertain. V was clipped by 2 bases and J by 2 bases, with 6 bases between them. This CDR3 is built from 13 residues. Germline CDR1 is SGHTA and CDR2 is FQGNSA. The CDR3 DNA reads TGTGCCAGCAGCTTATTTAATCAAGAGACCCAGTACTTC. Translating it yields CASSLFNQETQYF. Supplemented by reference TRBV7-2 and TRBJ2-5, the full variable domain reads GAGVSQSPSNKVTEKGKDVELRCDPISGHTALYWYRQSLGQGLEFLIYFQGNSAPDKSGLPSDRFSAERTGGSVSTLTIQRTQQEDSAVYLCASSLFNQETQYFGPGTRLLVL.

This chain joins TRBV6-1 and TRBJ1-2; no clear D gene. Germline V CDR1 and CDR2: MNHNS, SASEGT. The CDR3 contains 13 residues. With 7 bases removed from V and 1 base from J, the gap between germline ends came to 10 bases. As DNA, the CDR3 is TGTGCCAGCACTCACAGCCTTAACTATGGCTACACCTTC. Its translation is CASTHSLNYGYTF.

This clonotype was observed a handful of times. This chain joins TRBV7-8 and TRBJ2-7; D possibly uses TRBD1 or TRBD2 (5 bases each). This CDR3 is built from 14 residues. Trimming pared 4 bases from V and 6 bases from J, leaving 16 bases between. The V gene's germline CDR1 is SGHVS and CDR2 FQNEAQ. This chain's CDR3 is CASSYGLGAREQYV. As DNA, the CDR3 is TGTGCCAGCAGCTACGGACTTGGGGCCCGCGAGCAGTACGTC.

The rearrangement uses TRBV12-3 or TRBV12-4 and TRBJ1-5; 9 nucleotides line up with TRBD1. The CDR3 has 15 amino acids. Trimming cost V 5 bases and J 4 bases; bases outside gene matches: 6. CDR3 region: CASSLRQGDNQPQHF. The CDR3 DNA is TGTGCCAGCAGTCTGAGACAGGGGGATAATCAGCCCCAGCATTTT.

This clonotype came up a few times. The CDR3 loop is CASSLDRFSSGANVLTF. The CDR3 coding sequence is TGTGCCAGCAGCTTGGACAGGTTTTCCTCTGGGGCCAACGTCCTGACTTTC. The chain uses TRBV7-9 and TRBJ2-6; 7 nucleotides line up with TRBD1. CDR1 and CDR2 from the germline V gene are SEHNR and FQNEAQ (reference sequence). The V segment lost 3 bases and the J segment 0 bases; nucleotides outside the gene matches: 5. There are 17 residues in the CDR3.

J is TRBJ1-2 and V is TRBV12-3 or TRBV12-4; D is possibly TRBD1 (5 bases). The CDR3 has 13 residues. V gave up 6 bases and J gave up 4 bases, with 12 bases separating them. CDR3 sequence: CASRQGFAYGYTF. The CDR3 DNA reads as TGTGCCAGCAGGCAGGGATTTGCCTATGGCTACACCTTC.

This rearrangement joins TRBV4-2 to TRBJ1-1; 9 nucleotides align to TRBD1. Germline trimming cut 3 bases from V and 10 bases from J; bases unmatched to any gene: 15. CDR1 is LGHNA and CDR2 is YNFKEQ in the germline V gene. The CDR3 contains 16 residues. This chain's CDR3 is CASSQIGGQGSSGAFF. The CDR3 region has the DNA TGTGCCAGCAGCCAGATCGGGGGACAGGGCAGCTCTGGAGCTTTCTTT.

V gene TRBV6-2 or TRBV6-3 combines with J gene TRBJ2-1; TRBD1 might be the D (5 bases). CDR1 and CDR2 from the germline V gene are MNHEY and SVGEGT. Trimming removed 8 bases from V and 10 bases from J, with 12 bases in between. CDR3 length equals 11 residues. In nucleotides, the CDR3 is TGTGCCAGCTTAAAGGGGAACGAGCAGTTCTTC. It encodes CASLKGNEQFF.

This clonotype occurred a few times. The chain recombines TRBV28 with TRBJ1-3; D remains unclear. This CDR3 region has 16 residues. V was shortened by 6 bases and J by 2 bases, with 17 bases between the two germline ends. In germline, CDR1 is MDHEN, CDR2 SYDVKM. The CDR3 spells CASSPDLYGTGNTIYF. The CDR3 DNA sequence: TGTGCCAGCAGCCCCGACCTCTATGGCACTGGAAACACCATATATTTT.

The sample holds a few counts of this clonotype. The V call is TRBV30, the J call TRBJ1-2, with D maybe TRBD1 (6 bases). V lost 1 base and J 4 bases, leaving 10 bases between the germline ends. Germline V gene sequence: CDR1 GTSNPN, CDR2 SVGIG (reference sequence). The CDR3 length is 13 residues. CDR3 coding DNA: TGTGCCTGGAGTGAGGGACACGTCTATGGCTACACCTTC. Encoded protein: CAWSEGHVYGYTF.

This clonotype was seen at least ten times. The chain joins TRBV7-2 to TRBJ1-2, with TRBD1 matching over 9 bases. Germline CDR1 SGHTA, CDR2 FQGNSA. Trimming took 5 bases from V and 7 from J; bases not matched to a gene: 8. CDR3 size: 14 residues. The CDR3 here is CASSQDRGQTGYTF. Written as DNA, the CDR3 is TGTGCCAGCAGCCAGGACAGGGGTCAAACTGGCTACACCTTC.

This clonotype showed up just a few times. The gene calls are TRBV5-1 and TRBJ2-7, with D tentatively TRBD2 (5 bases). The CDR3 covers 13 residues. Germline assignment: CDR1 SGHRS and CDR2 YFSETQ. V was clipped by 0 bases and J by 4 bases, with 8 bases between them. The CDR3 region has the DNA TGCGCCAGCAGCTTGGTTCCGGGGTACGAGCAGTACGTC. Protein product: CASSLVPGYEQYV.

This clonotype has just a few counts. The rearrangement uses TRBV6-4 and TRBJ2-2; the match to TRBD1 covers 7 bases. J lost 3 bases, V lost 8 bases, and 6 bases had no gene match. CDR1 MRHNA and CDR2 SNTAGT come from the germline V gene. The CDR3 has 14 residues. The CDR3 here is CASGHGTDTGELFF. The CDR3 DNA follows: TGTGCCAGCGGGCACGGGACAGACACCGGGGAGCTGTTTTTT.

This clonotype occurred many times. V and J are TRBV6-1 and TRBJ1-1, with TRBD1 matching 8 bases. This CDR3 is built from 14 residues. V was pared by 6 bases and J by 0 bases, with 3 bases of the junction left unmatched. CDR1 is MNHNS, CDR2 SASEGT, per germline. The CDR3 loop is CASRQGALNTEAFF. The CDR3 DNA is TGTGCCAGCAGGCAGGGGGCCTTGAACACTGAAGCTTTCTTT.

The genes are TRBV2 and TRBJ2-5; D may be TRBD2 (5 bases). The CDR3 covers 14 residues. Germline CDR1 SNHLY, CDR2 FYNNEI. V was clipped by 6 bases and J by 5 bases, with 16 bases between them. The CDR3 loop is CASRREPGGETQYF. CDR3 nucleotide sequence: TGTGCCAGCAGGAGGGAGCCGGGCGGGGAGACCCAGTACTTC. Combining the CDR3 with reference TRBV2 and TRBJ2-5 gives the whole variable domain EPEVTQTPSHQVTQMGQEVILRCVPISNHLYFYWYRQILGQKVEFLVSFYNNEISEKSEIFDDQFSVERPDGSNFTLKIRSTKLEDSAMYFCASRREPGGETQYFGPGTRLLVL.

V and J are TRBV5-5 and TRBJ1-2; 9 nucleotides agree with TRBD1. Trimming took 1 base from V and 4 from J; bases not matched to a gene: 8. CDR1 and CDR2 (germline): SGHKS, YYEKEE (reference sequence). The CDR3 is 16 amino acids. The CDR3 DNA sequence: TGTGCCAGCAGCTTGAGTATGGGACAGGGAACCTATGGCTACACCTTC. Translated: CASSLSMGQGTYGYTF.

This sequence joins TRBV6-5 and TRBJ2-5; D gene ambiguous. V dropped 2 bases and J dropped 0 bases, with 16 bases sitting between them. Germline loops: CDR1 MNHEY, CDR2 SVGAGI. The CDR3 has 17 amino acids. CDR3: CASSYPPRTKYQETQYF. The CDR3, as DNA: TGTGCCAGCAGTTACCCCCCCCGAACAAAGTACCAAGAGACCCAGTACTTC.

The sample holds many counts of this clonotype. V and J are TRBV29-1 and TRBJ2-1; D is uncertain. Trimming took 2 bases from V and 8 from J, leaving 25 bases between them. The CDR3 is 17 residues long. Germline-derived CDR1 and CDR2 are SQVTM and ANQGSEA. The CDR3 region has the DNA TGCAGCGTTGAATATTGGAGAGCCCCCTTCAATCGCGATGAGCAGTTCTTC. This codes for CSVEYWRAPFNRDEQFF.

In DNA, the CDR3 is TGCAGTGCTAGCCCGATAACTAGCGGGGTAGGTAACCACGAGCAGTACGTC. Its translation: CSASPITSGVGNHEQYV. V gene TRBV20-1 combines with J gene TRBJ2-7; 10 bases align to TRBD2. The CDR3 extends over 17 amino acids. Germline CDR1 and CDR2: DFQATT and SNEGSKA (reference sequence). V dropped 3 bases and J dropped 5; count of bases not matched to a gene: 16.

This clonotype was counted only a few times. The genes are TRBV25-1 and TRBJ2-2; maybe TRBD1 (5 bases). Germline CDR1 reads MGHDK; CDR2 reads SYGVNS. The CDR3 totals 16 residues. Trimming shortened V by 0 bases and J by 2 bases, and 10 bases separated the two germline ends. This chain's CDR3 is CASSEYNGANTGELFF. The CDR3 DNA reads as TGTGCCAGCAGTGAATATAATGGGGCCAACACCGGGGAGCTGTTTTTT.

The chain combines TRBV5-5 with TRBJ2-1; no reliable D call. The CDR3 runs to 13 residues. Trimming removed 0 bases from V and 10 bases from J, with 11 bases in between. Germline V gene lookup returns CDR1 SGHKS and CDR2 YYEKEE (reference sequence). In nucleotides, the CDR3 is TGTGCCAGCAGCTTGGCCCCAGATTTCGAGCAGTTCTTC. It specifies CASSLAPDFEQFF.

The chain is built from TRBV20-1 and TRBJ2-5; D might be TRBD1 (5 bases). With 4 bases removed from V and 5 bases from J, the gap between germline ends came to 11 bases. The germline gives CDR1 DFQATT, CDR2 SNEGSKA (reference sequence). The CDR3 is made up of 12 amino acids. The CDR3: CSAIRGSETQYF. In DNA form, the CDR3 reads TGCAGTGCTATTAGGGGTTCCGAGACCCAGTACTTC.